This is a list of T cell receptor beta chains from one sample in a study of T cells after yellow fever vaccination. MiXCR, applied by TCRdb to the 5' RACE reads, yields one record per CDR3 protein. This table holds approximately 93,000 distinct CDR3 sequences, roughly 5.2% found once. Sequencing was performed on CD8+ T cells sorted from PBMCs, taken 10 days after the yellow fever booster vaccination. All receptors derive from a man between 18 and 29 years old who received the YFV17D yellow fever vaccine. CDR3s include the opening cysteine and the closing phenylalanine or tryptophan. The order of the fields is V gene, J gene, D gene, clone size, CDR3 protein, CDR3 DNA. The D gene is left open where the match is weak. The listing skips clone size in some rows; elsewhere it reads once, few, many or a size class.

TRBV19	TRBJ2-3	.	.	CATKTDTQYF	TGTGCCACCAAGACAGATACGCAGTATTTT
TRBV29-1	TRBJ2-7	.	.	CSVGREVDEQYF	TGCAGCGTTGGCCGCGAGGTTGACGAGCAGTACTTC
TRBV28	TRBJ1-2	TRBD1	few	CASRRTGTGRGWDGYTF	TGTGCCAGCAGGCGAACCGGGACAGGGCGGGGCTGGGATGGCTACACCTTC
TRBV19	TRBJ2-5	.	.	CASSTPRDPVAQYF	TGTGCCAGTAGTACACCCCGGGACCCCGTGGCCCAGTACTTC
TRBV27	TRBJ2-6	TRBD1	.	CASSYLSGQGSSGANVLTF	TGTGCCAGCAGTTACCTGTCGGGACAGGGGAGCTCTGGGGCCAACGTCCTGACTTTC
TRBV19	TRBJ2-3	.	few	CASSDRNKVLDTQYF	TGTGCCAGTAGTGATAGAAATAAAGTTCTCGATACGCAGTATTTT
TRBV12-3/TRBV12-4	TRBJ2-7	.	.	CASSFGAYEQYF	TGTGCCAGCAGTTTCGGCGCCTACGAGCAGTACTTC
TRBV6-5	TRBJ1-1	TRBD1	many	CASSYAGGMNTEAFF	TGTGCCAGCAGTTACGCAGGGGGGATGAACACTGAAGCTTTCTTT
TRBV5-1	TRBJ2-1	TRBD1	.	CASSTRTGVFRNEQFF	TGCGCCAGCAGCACCCGGACAGGCGTTTTTAGGAATGAGCAGTTCTTC
TRBV29-1	TRBJ2-4	.	many	CSAIDGGLENIQYF	TGCAGCGCAATAGACGGCGGTCTCGAAAACATTCAGTACTTC
TRBV4-1	TRBJ1-1	.	.	CASSPGRMGTEAFF	TGCGCCAGCAGCCCTGGGAGGATGGGCACTGAAGCTTTCTTT
TRBV7-9	TRBJ2-7	TRBD1	few	CASSTTGNEQYF	TGTGCCAGCAGCACGACAGGGAACGAGCAGTACTTC
TRBV2	TRBJ1-5	TRBD1	.	CASSQQGNQPQHF	TGTGCCAGCAGCCAACAGGGGAATCAGCCCCAGCATTTT
TRBV9	TRBJ1-1	TRBD1	.	CASSVAGGYQTEAFF	TGTGCCAGCAGCGTAGCAGGGGGCTACCAGACTGAAGCTTTCTTT
TRBV5-1	TRBJ1-1	.	few	CASSFSYVNTEAFF	TGCGCCAGCAGCTTCTCGTACGTGAACACTGAAGCTTTCTTT
TRBV19	TRBJ1-5	.	few	CASSIVIGNQPQHF	TGTGCCAGTAGTATCGTAATCGGAAATCAGCCCCAGCATTTT
TRBV29-1	TRBJ1-1	.	.	CSATWTMNTEAFF	TGCAGCGCGACCTGGACAATGAACACTGAAGCTTTCTTT
TRBV5-6	TRBJ2-1	.	.	CASMRAAIYNEQFF	TGTGCCAGCATGAGAGCCGCCATCTACAATGAGCAGTTCTTC
TRBV4-3	TRBJ2-1	.	.	CASSQRRLSSYNEQFF	TGCGCCAGCAGCCAGCGACGACTCAGCTCCTACAATGAGCAGTTCTTC
TRBV5-1	TRBJ1-1	.	.	CASSLGRAGGNTEAFF	TGCGCCAGCAGCTTGGGGCGGGCCGGGGGGAACACTGAAGCTTTCTTT
TRBV29-1	TRBJ2-7	TRBD1	.	CSVRTGGYEQYF	TGCAGCGTGCGGACAGGGGGCTACGAGCAGTACTTC
TRBV7-9	TRBJ2-5	.	few	CASSVPGARETQYF	TGTGCCAGCAGCGTCCCTGGGGCCCGGGAGACCCAGTACTTC
TRBV2	TRBJ1-1	.	few	CASSEAAEVNTEAFF	TGTGCCAGCAGTGAAGCTGCTGAGGTGAACACTGAAGCTTTCTTT
TRBV7-6	TRBJ2-2	TRBD1	many	CASSPGTGLDRELFF	TGTGCCAGCAGCCCCGGGACAGGGCTGGACCGGGAGCTGTTTTTT
TRBV7-2	TRBJ2-1	TRBD1	many	CASSLGTGGMNEQFF	TGTGCCAGCAGCTTAGGGACAGGGGGCATGAATGAGCAGTTCTTC
TRBV29-1	TRBJ2-7	.	many	CSVEDHPRGGEQYF	TGCAGCGTTGAAGATCATCCCAGGGGCGGAGAGCAGTACTTC
TRBV29-1	TRBJ2-1	.	many	CSVEPELNEQFF	TGCAGCGTTGAACCAGAGTTAAATGAGCAGTTCTTC
TRBV15	TRBJ2-3	.	.	CATRIKSTDTQYF	TGTGCCACCAGGATAAAGAGCACAGATACGCAGTATTTT
TRBV12-3/TRBV12-4	TRBJ2-3	.	.	CAINPDTDTQYF	TGTGCCATAAATCCCGACACAGATACGCAGTATTTT
TRBV7-9	TRBJ2-7	.	many	CASSWASYEQYF	TGTGCCAGCAGCTGGGCCTCCTACGAGCAGTACTTC
TRBV19	TRBJ2-3	.	few	CASSIASADTQYF	TGTGCCAGTAGTATAGCATCTGCAGATACGCAGTATTTT
TRBV30	TRBJ1-1	.	.	CAWFMGGTEAFF	TGTGCCTGGTTTATGGGGGGGACTGAAGCTTTCTTT
TRBV9	TRBJ1-6	.	few	CASSVGSGGYNSPLHF	TGTGCCAGCAGCGTGGGCTCGGGCGGATATAATTCACCCCTCCACTTT
TRBV18	TRBJ1-1	.	.	CASSMGTEAFF	TGTGCCAGCTCGATGGGCACTGAAGCTTTCTTT
TRBV5-1	TRBJ2-1	.	few	CASSLGYGGSYNEQFF	TGCGCCAGCAGCTTGGGGTACGGGGGATCTTACAATGAGCAGTTCTTC
TRBV14	TRBJ2-1	TRBD2	.	CASSQGWEGSYNEQFF	TGTGCCAGCAGCCAAGGGTGGGAGGGCTCCTACAATGAGCAGTTCTTC
TRBV27	TRBJ2-3	.	few	CATTGADTQYF	TGTGCCACAACCGGGGCGGATACGCAGTATTTT
TRBV6-5	TRBJ1-1	.	few	CASRRQTEAFF	TGTGCCAGCAGGAGACAAACTGAAGCTTTCTTT
TRBV6-6	TRBJ2-1	.	.	CASSYPISGAGAYGNEQFF	TGTGCCAGCAGTTACCCAATTAGCGGTGCGGGGGCATACGGCAATGAGCAGTTCTTC
TRBV7-9	TRBJ2-1	.	.	CASSLGMVLSSYNEQFF	TGTGCCAGCAGCTTAGGCATGGTGTTAAGCTCCTACAATGAGCAGTTCTTC
TRBV6-6	TRBJ2-7	TRBD2	.	CASSYSILGGGPSSSYEQYF	TGTGCCAGCAGTTACTCGATTCTCGGGGGGGGCCCGAGTTCCTCCTACGAGCAGTACTTC
TRBV20-1	TRBJ2-3	.	many	CSAITDTQYF	TGCAGTGCCATCACAGATACGCAGTATTTT
TRBV6-5	TRBJ1-6	.	.	CASGYGPGNSPLHF	TGTGCCAGCGGGTACGGTCCGGGGAATTCACCCCTCCACTTT
TRBV7-8	TRBJ2-5	.	.	CASSSPQGIGETQYF	TGTGCCAGCAGCTCGCCCCAAGGGATAGGAGAGACCCAGTACTTC